This T cell receptor beta chain stems from a study of blood T cell repertoires in COVID-19. In the study overall: Nucleic acid was either cDNA or gDNA, and it came from T cells, B-cell-depleted T cells, or PBMCs.

The germline V gene encodes CDR1 MNHEY and CDR2 SMNVEV (reference sequence). This CDR3 comprises 15 residues. Trimming pared 6 bases from V and 1 base from J, leaving 15 bases between. Authors' processing steps: Reference gene primers were amplified, and this amplification served to estimate nucleated cell counts. Sequenced by immunoSEQ multiplex PCR; TCRdb stores in-frame clones only, minus some. That table supplies the V and J calls and clone size; D and trimming were determined from the DNA. The sample holds tens of thousands of clones; more than 75% are singletons and the top ten take 0.83%. The receptor was derived from a woman aged 70-85 years with acute or convalescent COVID-19. Sequenced input: peripheral blood. The rearrangement links TRBV27 to TRBJ1-1, with a weak D call TRBD1 (6 bases). In DNA, the CDR3 is TGTGCCAGCAGCAAAAGACAGGCTAGGAACACTGAAGCTTTCTTT. It yields the protein CASSKRQARNTEAFF.